This TCR beta chain was captured by sequencing in a study of a mutant IDH1 vaccine in newly diagnosed glioma. On the study more broadly: Patients began vaccination 4-6 weeks after radiotherapy alone, or with temozolomide cycles. The therapy given earlier, which was standard therapy, consisted of radiotherapy, temozolomide, or both, and most of the patients received both.

Time point denoted: week 35, safety follow-up. A single vaccine dose contained 300 ug of mutant IDH1 20-mer peptide, and topical imiquimod was used with it. New WHO grade 3 or 4 IDH1-mutant, ATRX-lost astrocytomas were present in all donors. Assay used: immunoSEQ multiplex PCR; TCRdb lists only in-frame clones, some missing. In the table there are about 41,000 clones, 75% to 90% of which are singletons. There are 11 residues in the CDR3. V was pared by 5 bases and J by 7 bases, with 9 bases between. The germline V gene has CDR1 SEHNR and CDR2 FQNEAQ (reference sequence). This clone was picked up one time. The antigen is unknown.

The sequencing here drew on PBMCs, taken from a glioma patient whose treatment included an IDH1 peptide vaccine. The TCR comes from a man between 35 and 55 years old with glioma. The rearrangement uses TRBV7-9 and TRBJ2-7; D might be TRBD1 (6 bases). The CDR3 reads CASSPGTEQYF. In nucleotides, the CDR3 is TGTGCCAGCAGCCCAGGGACAGAGCAGTACTTC. Combining the CDR3 with reference TRBV7-9 and TRBJ2-7 gives the whole variable domain DTGVSQNPRHKITKRGQNVTFRCDPISEHNRLYWYRQTLGQGPEFLTYFQNEAQLEKSRLLSDRFSAERPKGSFSTLEIQRTEQGDSAMYLCASSPGTEQYFGPGTRLTVT.